This is a list of T cell receptor beta chains from one sample in a study of shared clonotypes between healthy human individuals. The data were produced by immunoSEQ multiplex PCR, yet TCRdb's version contains in-frame clones alone and is incomplete. Among more than 2 million clones, around 95% were seen once, and the ten largest hold less than 0.15%. Material: naive CD4+ T cells sorted from blood. The receptors derive from a man aged 18-30 years in good health. CDR3s include the opening cysteine and the closing phenylalanine or tryptophan. Fields, in order: V gene, clone size, J gene, D gene, CDR3 DNA, CDR3 protein. The D gene is left open where the match is weak. The listing skips clone size in some rows; elsewhere it reads once, few, many or a size class.

>TRBV10-2|NA|TRBJ1-6|NA
TGCGCCAGCAGTGAGTCAGGAGGACTTTCACCCCTCCACTTT
CASSESGGLSPLHF
>TRBV5-5|NA|TRBJ1-2|TRBD1
TGTGCCAGCAGCCCGCAGGGGGTGAGCGGCTACACCTTC
CASSPQGVSGYTF
>TRBV6-1|NA|TRBJ1-1|TRBD1
TGTGCCAGCAGGAAGACAGGGGCGAACACTGAAGCTTTCTTT
CASRKTGANTEAFF
>TRBV7-8|NA|TRBJ2-5|NA
TGTGCCAGCAGAAACAGGGGGGGGGAGACCCAGTACTTC
CASRNRGGETQYF
>TRBV5-1|NA|TRBJ2-1|NA
TGCGCCAGCAGCTTGGGTGGGGCCGGGAATGAGCAGTTCTTC
CASSLGGAGNEQFF
>TRBV10-3|once|TRBJ2-7|TRBD1
TGTGCCATCAGTGAGTCGCCGGGGACAGGGTTCAGCGAGCAGTACTTC
CAISESPGTGFSEQYF
>TRBV18|NA|TRBJ2-7|TRBD1
TGTGCCAGCTCCCCGACAGGGCTAAAGAACTACGAGCAGTACTTC
CASSPTGLKNYEQYF
>TRBV7-3|NA|TRBJ1-3|NA
TGTGCCAGCAGCTCAGGGCCTGGCTCTGGAAACACCATATATTTT
CASSSGPGSGNTIYF
>TRBV7-9|NA|TRBJ2-5|TRBD1
TGTGCCAGCAGCTTAGCGCTGGGGACAGGGAAAGAGACCCAGTACTTC
CASSLALGTGKETQYF
>TRBV28|NA|TRBJ2-1|NA
TGTGCCAGCAGCTTAACCCGCGGGTACAATGAGCAGTTCTTC
CASSLTRGYNEQFF
>TRBV18|NA|TRBJ2-1|TRBD2
TGTGCCAGCTCGCCCGGACTAGCGGGAAGCAATGAGCAGTTCTTC
CASSPGLAGSNEQFF
>TRBV5-1|NA|TRBJ1-4|NA
TGCGCCAGCAGCCAGGGAGTAACTAATGAAAAACTGTTTTTT
CASSQGVTNEKLFF
>TRBV7-9|NA|TRBJ1-2|NA
TGTGCCAGCAGCTTAGCGGGGGGCCCGTGGGCCGGCTACACCTTC
CASSLAGGPWAGYTF
>TRBV6-1|NA|TRBJ2-7|TRBD1
TGTGCCAGCAGTTCAGGGGGCTACGAGCAGTACTTC
CASSSGGYEQYF
>TRBV28|NA|TRBJ1-5|TRBD1
TGTGCCAGCAGTTCAACCAAAATAGACAGGGTCACCAATCAGCCCCAGCATTTT
CASSSTKIDRVTNQPQHF
>TRBV9|few|TRBJ1-3|NA
TGTGCCAGCAGCGTAGGTGGAAACACCATATATTTT
CASSVGGNTIYF
>TRBV5-1|NA|TRBJ1-4|NA
TGCGCCAGCAGCTTGGGGTGGATTGGTGAAAAACTGTTTTTT
CASSLGWIGEKLFF
>TRBV5-1|NA|TRBJ2-5|NA
TGCGCCAGCAGCCCCCCATCCGAGACCCAGTACTTC
CASSPPSETQYF
>TRBV28|NA|TRBJ2-1|TRBD2
TGTGCCAGCAACTCCGGGACTAGCGGGGGGACTATAGACAATGAGCAGTTCTTC
CASNSGTSGGTIDNEQFF
>TRBV29-1|NA|TRBJ2-2|NA
TGCAGCGTGTTCGGGGCGGCGAACACCGGGGAGCTGTTTTTT
CSVFGAANTGELFF
>TRBV18|NA|TRBJ1-5|NA
TGTGCCAGCTCCCCCAGCAATAGCAATCAGCCCCAGCATTTT
CASSPSNSNQPQHF
>TRBV11-2|NA|TRBJ1-6|NA
TGTGCCAGCAGCTTAGAAGCAGGGGCTTATAATTCACCCCTCCACTTT
CASSLEAGAYNSPLHF
>TRBV5-6|NA|TRBJ2-5|NA
TGTGCCAGCAGCTTGGCCGGGGGTCTCCAGTACTTC
CASSLAGGLQYF
>TRBV29-1|NA|TRBJ1-4|NA
TGCAGCGTTTGGAGGGATGAAAAACTGTTTTTT
CSVWRDEKLFF
>TRBV5-1|NA|TRBJ2-5|TRBD1
TGCGCCAGCAGCATCCAGGGGGCCGGCGAGACCCAGTACTTC
CASSIQGAGETQYF
>TRBV4-1|NA|TRBJ2-1|NA
TGCGCCAGCGTCCCCGCGGTAAGCTCCTACAATGAGCAGTTCTTC
CASVPAVSSYNEQFF